The 25 T cell receptor beta chains reported below all come from one sample, sequenced in a study of Ad26.COV2.S vaccination and SARS-CoV-2 variants. TCRdb keeps only in-frame clones here, not all; method: immunoSEQ multiplex PCR. The table has around 450,000 clones, roughly nine tenths seen once. Treatment defined: roughly 20 received Ad26.COV2.S at low or high dose, single or two shots; about five received placebo; per-sample allocation not given. It was on day 63 after the first vaccine or placebo injection that samples were taken. The material sequenced was peripheral blood, taken in a trial of Ad26.COV2.S vaccine versus placebo. Source of these receptors: a person aged 18-65 years who received the Ad26.COV2.S COVID-19 vaccine or a placebo.

The chain has TRBV3-1 (or the pseudogene TRBV3-2) and TRBJ2-5; 7 bases map to TRBD2. This CDR3 has 13 amino acids. Trimming at V came to 4 bases and at J to 4 bases, leaving 3 bases not matched to a gene. In germline, CDR1 is LGHDT, CDR2 YNNKEL (reference sequence). CDR3 loop: CASSPRLAETQYF. CDR3 coding DNA: TGTGCCAGCAGCCCCCGACTAGCAGAGACCCAGTACTTC.

V gene TRBV18 combines with J gene TRBJ1-1; D is uncertain. V was pared by 4 bases and J by 0 bases, with 12 bases between. The CDR3 length is 15 residues. Germline V gene data show CDR1 as KGHSH and CDR2 as LQKENI. In nucleotides, the CDR3 is TGTGCCAGCTCACTTCCAGGCCCGGTGAACACTGAAGCTTTCTTT. The encoded protein is CASSLPGPVNTEAFF.

The chain employs TRBV4-3 and TRBJ2-3; D remains ambiguous. Germline V gene data show CDR1 as LGHNA and CDR2 as YSLEER. Trimming stripped 1 base from V and 5 bases from J, with 10 bases between. The CDR3 covers 14 residues. The CDR3 bases are TGCGCCAGCAGCCAAGGGACGGTGGGAGATACGCAGTATTTT. As protein: CASSQGTVGDTQYF.

The chain uses TRBV3-1 (or the pseudogene TRBV3-2) and TRBJ1-6; 10 nucleotides line up with TRBD1. The CDR3 runs to 16 residues. After removal of 3 bases from V and 8 bases from J, the junction contained 7 bases not matched to a gene. The germline V gene has CDR1 LGHDT and CDR2 YNNKEL (reference sequence). CDR3 in DNA: TGTGCCAGCAGCCAGGACTCCGGGACAGGGGATTCACCCCTCCACTTT. It encodes CASSQDSGTGDSPLHF.

The rearrangement uses TRBV29-1 and TRBJ2-2; D gene uncertain. The CDR3 loop spans 12 amino acids. The germline V and J ends were trimmed by 5 bases and 4 bases, with 8 bases remaining between them. Germline V gives CDR1 SQVTM, CDR2 ANQGSEA. The CDR3 protein is CSVYRATGELFF. The CDR3 DNA is TGCAGCGTTTATAGGGCCACCGGGGAGCTGTTTTTT.

This clone showed up just a few times. The chain couples TRBV19 to TRBJ1-1; TRBD1 is a possible D gene (6 bases). The CDR3 has 15 residues. Trimming removed 5 bases from V and 1 base from J, with 14 bases in between. The germline V gene encodes CDR1 LNHDA and CDR2 SQIVND (reference sequence). The CDR3 sequence is CASSFRTARNTEAFF. The CDR3 coding sequence is TGTGCCAGTAGTTTTAGGACAGCTCGGAACACTGAAGCTTTCTTT. The full variable domain, rest sourced from reference TRBV19 and TRBJ1-1, is DGGITQSPKYLFRKEGQNVTLSCEQNLNHDAMYWYRQDPGQGLRLIYYSQIVNDFQKGDIAEGYSVSREKKESFPLTVTSAQKNPTAFYLCASSFRTARNTEAFFGQGTRLTVV.

CDR3 nucleotide sequence: TGTGCCAGCAGCGCCGGACGTGGCCTCCTTAATACGCAGTATTTT. It specifies CASSAGRGLLNTQYF. The chain uses TRBV9 and TRBJ2-3; D remains unclear. V was cut by 3 bases and J by 7 bases, with 18 bases left in between. The germline CDR1 and CDR2 sequences are SGDLS and YYNGEE. The CDR3 extends over 15 amino acids.

The chain couples TRBV18 to TRBJ2-1; D is unclear. CDR1 is KGHSH and CDR2 is LQKENI in the germline V gene. V was cut by 4 bases and J by 5 bases, with 9 bases left in between. The CDR3 runs 13 residues. CDR3 sequence: CASSLLLNNEQFF. DNA for the CDR3: TGTGCCAGCTCACTCCTCCTTAACAATGAGCAGTTCTTC.

This chain uses TRBV19 with TRBJ2-7; D is perhaps TRBD1 (6 bases). The CDR3 length is 14 residues. Germline V gives CDR1 LNHDA, CDR2 SQIVND (reference sequence). The V end lost 2 bases, the J end lost 3 bases, and 11 bases lay between the germline ends. This CDR3 is CASSIRTESYEQYF. In DNA, the CDR3 is TGTGCCAGTAGTATAAGGACAGAAAGCTACGAGCAGTACTTC.

J is TRBJ1-1 and V is TRBV7-2; D is undetermined. V lost 5 bases and J 2 bases, leaving 6 bases between the germline ends. The V gene's germline CDR1 is SGHTA and CDR2 FQGNSA. The CDR3 covers 12 residues. This CDR3 reads CASSDYNTEAFF. Written as DNA, the CDR3 is TGTGCCAGCAGCGATTATAACACTGAAGCTTTCTTT.

The chain combines TRBV18 with TRBJ1-2; 9 nucleotides agree with TRBD1. V shed 4 bases, J shed 8 bases, and the junction held 8 bases outside the gene matches. This CDR3 comprises 14 residues. From germline, CDR1 is KGHSH and CDR2 LQKENI. The CDR3 coding sequence is TGTGCCAGCTCACTCCGGGACAGGGTTGACGGCTACACCTTC. Protein sequence: CASSLRDRVDGYTF.

This clone was observed a few times. V and J are TRBV24-1 and TRBJ1-5; D is uncertain. The germline gives CDR1 KGHDR, CDR2 SFDVKD. V was shortened by 8 bases and J by 6 bases, with 16 bases between the two germline ends. The CDR3 extends over 14 amino acids. The CDR3 sequence is CATNFSDVAQPQHF. In DNA form, the CDR3 reads TGTGCCACCAACTTTTCGGATGTAGCTCAGCCCCAGCATTTT.

The J gene is TRBJ1-6, the V gene TRBV3-1 (or the pseudogene TRBV3-2); no definite D call. Trimming shortened V by 5 bases and J by 0 bases, and 5 bases separated the two germline ends. Germline CDR1 and CDR2: LGHDT and YNNKEL (reference sequence). This CDR3 has 14 residues. The CDR3 DNA reads as TGTGCCAGCAGCTTAAACTCCTATAATTCACCCCTCCACTTT. Protein: CASSLNSYNSPLHF.

The CDR3 spells CASTLSSRDSYGYTF. DNA for the CDR3: TGTGCCAGCACCCTTTCTTCCCGGGACAGCTATGGCTACACCTTC. The J gene is TRBJ1-2, the V gene TRBV6-5; 7 nucleotides align to TRBD1. The V gene end was trimmed by 7 bases and the J gene end by 4 bases; junction bases not matched to a gene: 12. This CDR3 comprises 15 residues. Germline CDR1 reads MNHEY; CDR2 reads SVGAGI.

The chain carries TRBV4-2 and TRBJ2-7; D possibly corresponds to TRBD2 (6 bases). Germline V CDR1 and CDR2: LGHNA, YNFKEQ. The CDR3 extends over 13 amino acids. Trimming removed 0 bases from V and 5 bases from J, with 8 bases in between. The CDR3 DNA follows: TGTGCCAGCAGCCAAGATTGGGGGGACGAGCAGTACTTC. Protein product: CASSQDWGDEQYF.

The genes are TRBV27 and TRBJ2-7, with 8 bases aligning to TRBD1. CDR1 and CDR2 (germline): MNHEY, SMNVEV (reference sequence). The CDR3 is 15 residues long. The trim removed 2 bases at V and 2 bases at J, leaving 5 bases unmatched. This CDR3 is CASSLIPDRAYEQYF. CDR3 sequence (DNA): TGTGCCAGCAGTTTAATACCGGACAGGGCCTACGAGCAGTACTTC.

This clone was picked up a small number of times. The chain uses TRBV6-2 or TRBV6-3 and TRBJ2-1, with 8 bases aligning to TRBD1. V trimming: 0 bases; J trimming: 6 bases; junction bases outside the gene matches: 4. There are 15 residues in the CDR3. CDR1 is MNHEY and CDR2 is SVGEGT in the germline V gene. Here the CDR3 reads CASSYSGQVVNEQFF. The CDR3 coding sequence is TGTGCCAGCAGTTACTCGGGACAGGTCGTCAATGAGCAGTTCTTC.

This sequence joins TRBV7-2 and TRBJ2-3; 7 bases map to TRBD2. The CDR3 is 15 amino acids. Germline CDR1 reads SGHTA; CDR2 reads FQGNSA. The trim removed 6 bases at V and 7 bases at J, leaving 13 bases unmatched. Here the CDR3 DNA reads TGTGCCAGCAGTAAAGCCACTAGCGAACGATATACGCAGTATTTT. Protein sequence: CASSKATSERYTQYF.

The J gene is TRBJ2-3, the V gene TRBV7-7; the D is unclear. This CDR3 is built from 15 residues. Germline CDR1 and CDR2: SSHAT and FNYEAQ (reference sequence). V dropped 2 bases and J dropped 2 bases, with 11 bases sitting between them. The CDR3: CASSLTREFTDTQYF. The DNA of the CDR3 is TGTGCCAGCAGCTTAACCAGAGAGTTCACAGATACGCAGTATTTT.

The chain combines TRBV7-2 with TRBJ2-5; D perhaps matches TRBD1 (6 bases). The CDR3 sequence is 16 residues long. Deletions cut 5 bases from V and 4 bases from J, with 20 bases between. Germline V gene data show CDR1 as SGHTA and CDR2 as FQGNSA. CDR3 region: CASSLSLQGRRETQYF. Written as DNA, the CDR3 is TGTGCCAGCAGCCTATCCCTACAGGGAAGGAGAGAGACCCAGTACTTC.

The V gene is TRBV11-3, the J gene TRBJ2-5; D call uncertain. In germline, CDR1 is SGHNT, CDR2 YENEEA. V was cut by 3 bases and J by 3 bases, with 11 bases left in between. This CDR3 spans 14 amino acids. The CDR3, as DNA: TGTGCCAGCAGCTTTAGGCGCTACGAAGAGACCCAGTACTTC. This codes for CASSFRRYEETQYF.

CDR3 nucleotide sequence: TGTGCCAGCTATTATAGCAATCAGCCCCAGCATTTT. Translating gives CASYYSNQPQHF. The chain couples TRBV28 to TRBJ1-5; D is unclear. The germline V gene has CDR1 MDHEN and CDR2 SYDVKM. The CDR3 has 12 amino acids. The V end was cut by 8 bases, the J end by 0 bases, with 5 bases between.

The chain combines TRBV25-1 with TRBJ2-5; D remains ambiguous. In germline, CDR1 is MGHDK, CDR2 SYGVNS. This CDR3 is 15 amino acids long. Trimming took off 4 bases at V and 5 bases at J, with 17 bases between the two ends. The chain's CDR3 is CASSAIERSLETQYF. The CDR3, as DNA: TGTGCCAGCAGTGCTATAGAGAGGAGTCTCGAGACCCAGTACTTC.

The chain employs TRBV27 and TRBJ1-2; TRBD1 matches 7 bases. The CDR3 is 12 residues long. After removal of 5 bases from V and 8 bases from J, the junction contained 5 bases not matched to a gene. CDR1 is MNHEY and CDR2 is SMNVEV in the germline V gene (reference sequence). CDR3 bases: TGTGCCAGCAGTAGGAGGGGGCAGGGCTACACCTTC. This sequence encodes CASSRRGQGYTF.

The CDR3 coding sequence is TGTGCCAGCAGCCAAGTGGGACTAGCGGGACCCGGGCGGGAGCAGTTCTTC. Encoded protein: CASSQVGLAGPGREQFF. The chain links TRBV4-2 to TRBJ2-1; 13 bases map to TRBD2. Germline CDR1 reads LGHNA; CDR2 reads YNFKEQ. The CDR3 totals 17 residues. J gave up 10 bases and V 1 base, and 10 bases lay outside the gene matches.